This TCR beta chain originates from a study of cytomegalovirus exposure and HLA in healthy donors. The study's findings and limits: TCR beta chain V- and J-gene trimming was linked, in a later analysis, to a missense variant in DCLRE1C. Using a false discovery rate of 0.05, a later analysis showed that 16,951 TCR beta sequences were associated with HLA alleles.

The germline V gene has CDR1 PRHDT and CDR2 FYEKMQ (reference sequence). This CDR3 is built from 16 residues. The J segment lost 6 bases and the V segment lost 7 bases, leaving 13 bases of the junction unmatched. Of note for this clone: Antigen unknown.

13 Jbeta primers and 60 Vbeta primers were used for the PCR. Data came from immunoSEQ multiplex PCR; TCRdb stores just in-frame clones and leaves some out. The table lists 130,000 or so clones, just under 80% of them singletons. The sample comprised PBMCs. The V gene is TRBV13, the J gene TRBJ2-2, with 8 bases lining up with TRBD2. The source of this sequence is a woman aged 18-29 years in good health and CMV-seronegative. The CDR3 DNA sequence: TGTGCCAGCATCCAGATAAGCGGGAGTAGTCCCGGGGAGCTGTTTTTT. It encodes CASIQISGSSPGELFF.